This T cell receptor beta chain was sequenced during a study of shared clonotypes between healthy human individuals. Study-level findings and limits: Researchers sampled only blood; tissue repertoires likely differ.

The CDR3 has 19 residues. The ends lost 1 base at V and 0 bases at J; junction bases unmatched: 9. Germline V CDR1 and CDR2: SGHTA, FQGNSA. Libraries were prepared by immunoSEQ multiplex PCR; TCRdb keeps only in-frame clonotypes and omits some of them. The sample shows around 500,000 clones, about 85% of them seen only once. In the case of this clone: What it binds is unknown.

The clonotype comes from a woman aged 40 to 50 in good health. Some clones in this sample may be carry-over from other donors' samples. The rearrangement uses TRBV7-2 and TRBJ2-1, with TRBD2 matching over 10 bases. The sample taken for sequencing was PBMCs. For the CDR3, the DNA is TGTGCCAGCAGCTTAGGGAGCGGGAGGGCCCCAGGCTCCTACAATGAGCAGTTCTTC. Protein product: CASSLGSGRAPGSYNEQFF.